The entry below describes one T cell receptor beta chain. These data belong to a study of blood T cell repertoires in COVID-19. Study details: PBMCs, B-cell-depleted T cells, or T cells were the source of the cDNA or gDNA that made up the material.

Original processing methods: Researchers report that nucleated cell counts were estimated from reference gene primer amplification. The data were produced by immunoSEQ multiplex PCR, yet TCRdb's version contains in-frame clones alone and is incomplete. V and J calls and clone size are those listed in that table; D and trimming were worked out from the DNA. The sample holds roughly 80,000 clones, approximately 89% seen once. The germline CDR1 and CDR2 sequences are MNHEY and SVGEGT. This CDR3 contains 16 residues. Germline trimming cut 6 bases from V and 9 bases from J; bases unmatched to any gene: 16.

The sequenced material came from peripheral blood. This TCR was recovered from a man in his fifties or sixties with active COVID-19. V gene TRBV6-2 or TRBV6-3 combines with J gene TRBJ2-4; 8 positions agree with TRBD1. CDR3 bases: TGTGCCAGCAGCTCCGCCGGACAGGGAGGTTCGGGCATTCAGTACTTC. Residues: CASSSAGQGGSGIQYF.